The T cell receptor beta chain described here comes from a study of cytomegalovirus exposure and HLA in healthy donors. As to this clone: Its antigen is still unknown.

Repertoires were generated with immunoSEQ multiplex PCR, while TCRdb's copy carries only in-frame clones and drops some. This table holds 99,000 or so clones, around 86% found once. General study results and limits: The authors enumerated some 160 TCR beta chains as linked to cytomegalovirus.

This CDR3 contains 15 residues. V lost 0 bases and J lost 6; bases outside the gene matches: 2. Germline V lookup: CDR1 GTSNPN, CDR2 SVGIG (reference sequence). The chain links TRBV30 to TRBJ2-1; 13 bases map to TRBD2. This TCR derives from a woman under 30 in good health and CMV-seropositive. Sequenced: PBMCs. The CDR3 DNA follows: TGTGCCTGGAGTGTAGGACTAGCGGGGGCCAATGAGCAGTTCTTC. Amino acids: CAWSVGLAGANEQFF. Full variable domain (missing parts from reference TRBV30 and TRBJ2-1): SQTIHQWPATLVQPVGSPLSLECTVEGTSNPNLYWYRQAAGRGLQLLFYSVGIGQISSEVPQNLSASRPQDRQFILSSKKLLLSDSGFYLCAWSVGLAGANEQFFGPGTRLTVL.